These T cell receptor beta chains were read from a single sample in a study of cytomegalovirus exposure and HLA in healthy donors. The repertoire was sequenced with immunoSEQ multiplex PCR; TCRdb's copy has only in-frame clones and lacks some. Here the sample spans about 190,000 clones, about four fifths being singletons. Sequences were obtained from PBMCs. These receptors all stem from a male donor in good health and CMV-seronegative. CDR3s include the opening cysteine and the closing phenylalanine or tryptophan. A D gene is named only where the DNA matches it firmly. Rows may omit the clone size; those that give it use once, few, many or a size class.

cdr3_aa	cdr3_nt	j_call	clone_size	v_call	d_call
CASNRDIANYGYTF	TGTGCCAGCAATCGGGACATTGCTAACTATGGCTACACCTTC	TRBJ1-2	.	TRBV6-5	.
CASSSAPGTGQRDTQYF	TGTGCCAGCAGCTCAGCACCCGGGACAGGTCAAAGAGATACGCAGTATTTT	TRBJ2-3	.	TRBV7-9	TRBD1
CASSPGWGDSPLHF	TGTGCCAGCAGTCCTGGCTGGGGAGATTCACCCCTCCACTTT	TRBJ1-6	.	TRBV28	.
CAWSGGIGTGELFF	TGTGCCTGGAGCGGCGGTATCGGCACCGGGGAGCTGTTTTTT	TRBJ2-2	.	TRBV30	.
CASSGSASYEQYF	TGTGCCAGTTCCGGGTCAGCCTCCTACGAGCAGTACTTC	TRBJ2-7	.	TRBV18	.
CASSLFLVPGELFF	TGTGCCAGCAGCTTATTTCTTGTCCCCGGGGAGCTGTTTTTT	TRBJ2-2	.	TRBV7-3	.
CASSSSEETQYF	TGTGCCAGCAGCTCCTCAGAAGAGACCCAGTACTTC	TRBJ2-5	.	TRBV5-4	.
CAWSVGSTSRRQYF	TGTGCCTGGAGTGTAGGGTCCACTAGCAGGCGGCAGTACTTC	TRBJ2-7	.	TRBV30	.
CASSLEVAGETQYF	TGTGCCAGCAGCTTGGAGGTGGCGGGAGAGACCCAGTACTTC	TRBJ2-5	.	TRBV5-4	.
CASSQELRGAEETQYF	TGTGCCAGCAGCCAAGAATTGCGGGGGGCCGAAGAGACCCAGTACTTC	TRBJ2-5	.	TRBV4-2	TRBD2
CASSPQRADYEQYF	TGCGCCAGCAGCCCACAGAGGGCTGACTACGAGCAGTACTTC	TRBJ2-7	few	TRBV4-3	.
CASTGLAGNNEQFF	TGTGCCAGTACTGGACTAGCGGGAAACAATGAGCAGTTCTTC	TRBJ2-1	.	TRBV19	TRBD2
CASSNRQVLTTEAFF	TGTGCCAGTAGTAATCGACAGGTTCTTACCACTGAAGCTTTCTTT	TRBJ1-1	.	TRBV19	.
CATFRPGTGYGYTF	TGTGCCACTTTCAGACCCGGGACAGGGTATGGCTACACCTTC	TRBJ1-2	.	TRBV19	TRBD1
CASSWGLGANVLPF	.	TRBJ2-6	.	TRBV5-6	.
CASSPSNSNEQFF	TGTGCTAGCAGCCCAAGTAACTCGAATGAGCAGTTCTTC	TRBJ2-1	.	TRBV7-7	.
CASRLSGQGSDTQYF	TGTGCCAGCCGCCTCTCGGGACAGGGGTCAGATACGCAGTATTTT	TRBJ2-3	.	TRBV7-2	TRBD1
CASSLDPSGRTYEQYF	TGTGCCAGCAGTTTAGACCCCAGCGGGAGGACCTACGAGCAGTACTTC	TRBJ2-7	.	TRBV27	TRBD2
CASSALRGDTEAFF	TGTGCCAGCAGCGCCCTCAGGGGAGACACTGAAGCTTTCTTT	TRBJ1-1	.	TRBV9	.
CASSDDRGHVQFF	TGTGCCAGCAGTGATGACAGGGGGCACGTGCAGTTCTTC	TRBJ2-1	.	TRBV6-5	TRBD1
CASSLRGPDNSPLHF	TGTGCCAGCAGCTTACGGGGTCCGGATAATTCACCCCTCCACTTT	TRBJ1-6	.	TRBV7-8	.
CAIRHDRGDYGYPF	TGTGCCATCAGACACGACAGGGGTGACTATGGCTACCCCTTC	TRBJ1-2	once	TRBV10-3	TRBD1
CASSSRQPYNSPLHF	TGTGCCAGCAGCTCCAGACAGCCTTATAATTCACCCCTCCACTTT	TRBJ1-6	once	TRBV7-2	.
CASSVQGPPYGYTF	TGTGCCAGCAGTGTACAGGGACCCCCCTATGGCTACACCTTC	TRBJ1-2	.	TRBV27	.
CASSQDRGGPYGYTF	TGTGCCAGCAGCCAAGACCGGGGGGGGCCGTATGGCTACACCTTC	TRBJ1-2	.	TRBV4-2	.
CASSVVDRGQTPNQPQHF	TGTGCCAGCAGCGTAGTAGACAGGGGGCAGACGCCCAATCAGCCCCAGCATTTT	TRBJ1-5	.	TRBV9	TRBD1
CASSHPRGQNTGELFF	TGTGCCAGCAGCCACCCCAGGGGCCAGAACACCGGGGAGCTGTTTTTT	TRBJ2-2	.	TRBV27	.
CATSRDPGTSSYNEQFF	TGTGCCACCAGCAGAGATCCCGGGACTAGCTCCTACAATGAGCAGTTCTTC	TRBJ2-1	.	TRBV15	TRBD2
CASSESPWESYEQYF	TGTGCCAGCAGTGAGAGCCCCTGGGAGTCCTACGAGCAGTACTTC	TRBJ2-7	.	TRBV6-1	.
CASSLYRTTQSGTQYF	TGTGCCAGCAGTTTATATAGGACCACCCAATCGGGGACGCAGTATTTT	TRBJ2-3	.	TRBV27	.
CASSETGTSGNTIYF	TGTGCCAGCAGTGAGACAGGGACCTCTGGAAACACCATATATTTT	TRBJ1-3	few	TRBV6-1	TRBD1
CASRSSANTEAFF	TGTGCCAGCCGAAGCAGCGCAAACACTGAAGCTTTCTTT	TRBJ1-1	.	TRBV28	.
CASSFPAGELFF	TGTGCCAGCAGCTTCCCCGCCGGGGAGCTGTTTTTT	TRBJ2-2	.	TRBV5-5	.
CASSYPQYNEQFF	TGTGCCAGCAGTTACCCACAGTACAATGAGCAGTTCTTC	TRBJ2-1	.	TRBV6-6	.
CAWSEQGQGADTQYF	TGTGCCTGGAGTGAGCAGGGACAGGGCGCAGATACGCAGTATTTT	TRBJ2-3	.	TRBV30	TRBD1
CASRLAGETQYF	TGTGCCAGTAGACTAGCAGGGGAGACCCAGTACTTC	TRBJ2-5	.	TRBV19	.
CASSSWTSGSGTQETQYF	TGTGCCAGTAGTTCATGGACTAGCGGGAGTGGGACCCAAGAGACCCAGTACTTC	TRBJ2-5	.	TRBV19	TRBD2